This T cell receptor beta chain stems from a study of T cells in Graves' hyperthyroidism and ophthalmopathy. This clonotype was observed at least ten times. Per the germline V gene, CDR1 is LNHDA and CDR2 is SQIVND (reference sequence). The length of the CDR3 is 14 residues. Trimming cost V 6 bases and J 4 bases, with 13 bases left between them. It was RNA transcripts that yielded the amplified TCR beta CDR3 regions. The primer set for the first-round RT-PCR of the TCR CDR3 was HTBI. TCRdb passed the multiplex PCR reads through MiXCR, listing each CDR3 protein once. In the table there are approximately 870,000 distinct CDR3 sequences, over 35% of which are singletons. Patients aged 18 to 65 had newly diagnosed hyperthyroidism lasting under 2 months.

Sequencing used blood. The TCR was taken from a man aged 18-30 years with Graves' hyperthyroidism. The rearrangement uses TRBV19 and TRBJ1-5, with unresolved D. CDR3 loop: CASSDMTGNQPQHF. The CDR3 coding sequence is TGTGCCAGTAGCGACATGACGGGGAATCAGCCCCAGCATTTT.